This T cell receptor beta chain was captured in a study of T cell repertoires in cytomegalovirus infection. Study conclusions and caveats: Ex vivo responses were dominated by HLA-C-restricted CMV-specific TCR beta clonotypes.

TCRdb re-called the reads with MiXCR, one entry per CDR3 protein. Here the sample spans fewer than 650,000 distinct CDR3 sequences, roughly 42% being singletons. Worth noting for this clonotype: Its antigen is undetermined.

Germline loops: CDR1 MNHEY, CDR2 SMNVEV (reference sequence). The germline V and J ends were trimmed by 0 bases and 3 bases, with 9 bases remaining between them. This CDR3 spans 15 amino acids. The origin of this receptor is a human donor in good health (CMV status not recorded). Some clones in this sample may be carry-over from other donors' samples. The input for sequencing was cultured PBMCs, taken from culture after CMV antigen stimulation. This chain links TRBV27 with TRBJ2-1, with D maybe TRBD2 (5 bases). The CDR3 loop is CASSLSRGNYNEQFF. Written as DNA, the CDR3 is TGTGCCAGCAGTTTATCCCGGGGAAACTACAATGAGCAGTTCTTC.